One and the same sample provided the 6 T cell receptor beta chains below, sequenced in a study of blood T cell repertoires in COVID-19. Data came from immunoSEQ multiplex PCR; TCRdb stores just in-frame clones and leaves some out. The top ten hold under 3% of the sample, which has over 45,000 clones, 80% to 90% seen once. Sequencing was done on a sample of peripheral blood. The receptors were gathered from a woman over 75 with acute or convalescent COVID-19.

The chain joins TRBV7-9 to TRBJ1-5; maybe TRBD1 (5 bases). Per the germline V gene, CDR1 is SEHNR and CDR2 is FQNEAQ (reference sequence). This CDR3 is 15 amino acids long. Trimming pared 3 bases from V and 2 bases from J, leaving 11 bases between. CDR3 coding DNA: TGTGCCAGCAGCTTTGGGGGGGGAGGCAATCAGCCCCAGCATTTT. Encoded protein: CASSFGGGGNQPQHF.

V and J are TRBV6-5 and TRBJ1-1; 7 nucleotides align to TRBD1. The CDR3 consists of 14 residues. Germline V CDR1 and CDR2: MNHEY, SVGAGI. J lost 7 bases, V lost 7 bases, and 12 bases had no gene match. This CDR3 is CASKTGDRAYEAFF. The CDR3, as DNA: TGTGCCAGCAAGACGGGCGACAGGGCCTATGAAGCTTTCTTT.

The chain has TRBV2 and TRBJ1-6, with D maybe TRBD1 (6 bases). The CDR3 loop spans 14 amino acids. V lost 1 base and J lost 10, with 11 bases in between. Germline lookup yields CDR1 SNHLY and CDR2 FYNNEI. The CDR3 region is CASSEDYRVSPLHF. In DNA, the CDR3 is TGTGCCAGCAGTGAAGACTACAGGGTCTCACCCCTCCACTTT.

V and J are TRBV7-6 and TRBJ2-3; perhaps TRBD2 as D (7 bases). This CDR3 region has 16 residues. The V gene lost 1 base and the J gene lost 6 bases, with 17 bases spanning the gap. The germline V gene has CDR1 SGHVS and CDR2 FNYEAQ. CDR3: CASSLGSGGGGDTQYF. The CDR3 nucleotides are TGTGCCAGCAGCTTAGGTTCCGGCGGGGGCGGGGATACGCAGTATTTT. Supplemented by reference TRBV7-6 and TRBJ2-3, the full variable domain reads GAGVSQSPRYKVTKRGQDVALRCDPISGHVSLYWYRQALGQGPEFLTYFNYEAQQDKSGLPNDRFSAERPEGSISTLTIQRTEQRDSAMYRCASSLGSGGGGDTQYFGPGTRLTVL.

The chain has TRBV5-1 and TRBJ1-2, with 10 bases that match TRBD1. The V gene end was trimmed by 1 base and the J gene end by 7 bases; junction bases not matched to a gene: 13. This CDR3 contains 17 residues. From germline, CDR1 is SGHRS and CDR2 YFSETQ. The CDR3 region has the DNA TGCGCCAGCAGCTTGAGCGCGACCGCGACAGGGGGCGGTGGCTACACCTTC. Protein product: CASSLSATATGGGGYTF.

The chain employs TRBV12-3 or TRBV12-4 and TRBJ1-6, with a weak D call TRBD1 (6 bases). Trimming left V 2 bases short and J 8 bases short, with 7 bases between. The CDR3 covers 13 residues. CDR3 loop: CASSLQGHSPLHF. CDR3 coding DNA: TGTGCCAGCAGTTTACAGGGGCATTCACCCCTCCACTTT.